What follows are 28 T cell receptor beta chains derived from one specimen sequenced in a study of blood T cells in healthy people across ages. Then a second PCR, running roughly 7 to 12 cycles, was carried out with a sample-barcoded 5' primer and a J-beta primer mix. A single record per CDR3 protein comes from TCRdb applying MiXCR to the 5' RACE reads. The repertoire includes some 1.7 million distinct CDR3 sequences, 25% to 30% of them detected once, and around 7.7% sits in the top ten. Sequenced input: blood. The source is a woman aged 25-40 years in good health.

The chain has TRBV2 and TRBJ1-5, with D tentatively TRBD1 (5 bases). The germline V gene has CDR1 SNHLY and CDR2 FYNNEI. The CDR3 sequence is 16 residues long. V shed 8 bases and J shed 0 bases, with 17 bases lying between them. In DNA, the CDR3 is TGTGCCAGCGGATGGCTAGGGGACTTTAGCAATCAGCCCCAGCATTTT. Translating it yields CASGWLGDFSNQPQHF. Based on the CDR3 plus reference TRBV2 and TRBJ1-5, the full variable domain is EPEVTQTPSHQVTQMGQEVILRCVPISNHLYFYWYRQILGQKVEFLVSFYNNEISEKSEIFDDQFSVERPDGSNFTLKIRSTKLEDSAMYFCASGWLGDFSNQPQHFGDGTRLSIL.

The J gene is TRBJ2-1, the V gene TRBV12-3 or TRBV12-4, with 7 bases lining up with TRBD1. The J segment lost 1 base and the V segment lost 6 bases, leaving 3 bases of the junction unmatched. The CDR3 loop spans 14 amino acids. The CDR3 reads CASSQGDSYNEQFF. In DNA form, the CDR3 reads TGTGCCAGCAGCCAGGGGGATTCCTACAATGAGCAGTTCTTC.

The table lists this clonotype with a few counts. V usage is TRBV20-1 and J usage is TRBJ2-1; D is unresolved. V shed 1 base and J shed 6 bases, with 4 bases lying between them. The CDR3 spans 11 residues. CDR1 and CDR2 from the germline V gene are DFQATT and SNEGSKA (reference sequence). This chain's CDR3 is CSARVFNEQFF. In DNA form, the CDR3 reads TGCAGTGCTAGAGTGTTCAATGAGCAGTTCTTC.

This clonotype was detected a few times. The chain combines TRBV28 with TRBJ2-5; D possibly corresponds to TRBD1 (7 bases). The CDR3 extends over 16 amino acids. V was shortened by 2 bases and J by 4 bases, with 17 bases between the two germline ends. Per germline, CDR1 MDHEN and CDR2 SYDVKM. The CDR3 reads CASSLGGGTELETQYF. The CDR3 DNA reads TGTGCCAGCAGTTTAGGAGGGGGCACCGAGTTAGAGACCCAGTACTTC.

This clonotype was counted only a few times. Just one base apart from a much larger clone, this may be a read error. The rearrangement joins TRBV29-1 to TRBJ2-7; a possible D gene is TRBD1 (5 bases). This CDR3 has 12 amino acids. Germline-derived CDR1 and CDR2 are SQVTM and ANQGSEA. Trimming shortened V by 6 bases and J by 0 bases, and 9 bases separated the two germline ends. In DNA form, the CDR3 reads TGCAGCGTGTGGACAAACTCCTACGAGCAGTACTTC. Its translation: CSVWTNSYEQYF.

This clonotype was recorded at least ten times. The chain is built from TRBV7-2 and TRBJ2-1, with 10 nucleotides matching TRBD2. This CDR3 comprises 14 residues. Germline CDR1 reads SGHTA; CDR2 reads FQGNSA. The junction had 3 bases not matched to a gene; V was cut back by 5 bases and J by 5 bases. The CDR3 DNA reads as TGTGCCAGCAGCCCACTAGCGGGGCACAATGAGCAGTTCTTC. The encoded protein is CASSPLAGHNEQFF.

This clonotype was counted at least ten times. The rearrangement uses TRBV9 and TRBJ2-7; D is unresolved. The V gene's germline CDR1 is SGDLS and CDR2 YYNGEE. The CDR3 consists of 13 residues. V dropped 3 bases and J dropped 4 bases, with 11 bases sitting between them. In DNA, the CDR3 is TGTGCCAGCAGCGGTCAGGCCCCATACGAGCAGTACTTC. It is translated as CASSGQAPYEQYF.

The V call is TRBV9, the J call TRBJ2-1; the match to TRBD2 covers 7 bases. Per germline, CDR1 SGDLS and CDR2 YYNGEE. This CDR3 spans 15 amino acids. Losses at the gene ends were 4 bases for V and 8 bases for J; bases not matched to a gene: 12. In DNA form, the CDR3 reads TGTGCCAGCAGCCCCGCCGGGGGGAAAGGGGATGAGCAGTTCTTC. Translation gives CASSPAGGKGDEQFF.

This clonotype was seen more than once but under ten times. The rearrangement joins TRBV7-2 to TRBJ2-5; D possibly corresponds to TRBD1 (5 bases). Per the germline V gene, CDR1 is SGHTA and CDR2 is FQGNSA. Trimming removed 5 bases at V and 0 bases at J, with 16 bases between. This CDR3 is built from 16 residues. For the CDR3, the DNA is TGTGCCAGCAGCCCTAGGGGCATTGGGTACCAAGAGACCCAGTACTTC. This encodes CASSPRGIGYQETQYF.

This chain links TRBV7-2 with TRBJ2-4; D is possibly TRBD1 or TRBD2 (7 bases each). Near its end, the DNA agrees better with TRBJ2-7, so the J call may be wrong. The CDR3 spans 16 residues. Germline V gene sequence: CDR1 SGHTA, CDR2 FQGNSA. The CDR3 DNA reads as TGTGCCAGCAGCTTGGGAGGGGGCGAGGGAATATACGAGCAGTACTTC. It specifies CASSLGGGEGIYEQYF.

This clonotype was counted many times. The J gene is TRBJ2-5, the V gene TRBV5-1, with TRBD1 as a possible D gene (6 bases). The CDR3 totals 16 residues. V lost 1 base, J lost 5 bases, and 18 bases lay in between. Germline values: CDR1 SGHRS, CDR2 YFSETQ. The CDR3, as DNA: TGCGCCAGCAGCTTGACCGTCACAGGGAGTGTGGAGACCCAGTACTTC. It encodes CASSLTVTGSVETQYF.

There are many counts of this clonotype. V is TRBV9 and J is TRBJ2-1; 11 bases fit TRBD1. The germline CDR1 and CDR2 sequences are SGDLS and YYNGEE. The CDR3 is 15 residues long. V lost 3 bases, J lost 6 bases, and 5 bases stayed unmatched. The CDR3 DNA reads TGTGCCAGCAGCGCTACCGGGACAGGGGGCAATGAGCAGTTCTTC. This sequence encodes CASSATGTGGNEQFF.

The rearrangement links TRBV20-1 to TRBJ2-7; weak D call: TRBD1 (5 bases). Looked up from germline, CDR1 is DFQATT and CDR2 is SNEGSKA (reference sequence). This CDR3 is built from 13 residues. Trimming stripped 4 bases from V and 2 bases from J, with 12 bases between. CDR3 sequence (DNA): TGCAGTGCTACCCACAGGAGAACCTACGAGCAGTACTTC. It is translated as CSATHRRTYEQYF.

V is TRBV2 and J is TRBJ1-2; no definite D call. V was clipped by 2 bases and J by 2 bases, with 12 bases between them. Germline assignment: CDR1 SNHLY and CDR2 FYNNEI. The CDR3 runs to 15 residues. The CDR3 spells CASSETPAPNYGYTF. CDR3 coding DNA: TGTGCCAGCAGTGAAACCCCAGCGCCAAACTATGGCTACACCTTC. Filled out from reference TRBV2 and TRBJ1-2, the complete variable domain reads EPEVTQTPSHQVTQMGQEVILRCVPISNHLYFYWYRQILGQKVEFLVSFYNNEISEKSEIFDDQFSVERPDGSNFTLKIRSTKLEDSAMYFCASSETPAPNYGYTFGSGTRLTVV.

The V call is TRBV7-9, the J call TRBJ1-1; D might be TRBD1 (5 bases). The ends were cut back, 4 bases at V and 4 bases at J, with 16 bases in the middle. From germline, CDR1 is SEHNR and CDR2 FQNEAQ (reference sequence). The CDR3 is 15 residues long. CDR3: CASSSPGQSGTEAFF. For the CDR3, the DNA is TGTGCCAGCAGCTCTCCAGGACAATCGGGCACTGAAGCTTTCTTT. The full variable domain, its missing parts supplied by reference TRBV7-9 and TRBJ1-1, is DTGVSQNPRHKITKRGQNVTFRCDPISEHNRLYWYRQTLGQGPEFLTYFQNEAQLEKSRLLSDRFSAERPKGSFSTLEIQRTEQGDSAMYLCASSSPGQSGTEAFFGQGTRLTVV.

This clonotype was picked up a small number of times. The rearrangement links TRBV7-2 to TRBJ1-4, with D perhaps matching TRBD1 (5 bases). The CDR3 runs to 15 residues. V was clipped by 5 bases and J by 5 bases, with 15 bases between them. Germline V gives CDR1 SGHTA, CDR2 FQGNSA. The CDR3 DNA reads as TGTGCCAGCAGCCAAGCGGGGCAACGAAATGAAAAACTGTTTTTT. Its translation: CASSQAGQRNEKLFF.

The CDR3 loop is CASSLVVGQGGEAFF. Here the CDR3 DNA reads TGCGCCAGCAGCTTGGTAGTGGGACAGGGGGGTGAAGCTTTCTTT. This chain uses TRBV5-1 with TRBJ1-1, with TRBD1 matching over 11 bases. After removal of 0 bases from V and 7 bases from J, the junction contained 5 bases not matched to a gene. There are 15 residues in the CDR3. Germline V gene data show CDR1 as SGHRS and CDR2 as YFSETQ.

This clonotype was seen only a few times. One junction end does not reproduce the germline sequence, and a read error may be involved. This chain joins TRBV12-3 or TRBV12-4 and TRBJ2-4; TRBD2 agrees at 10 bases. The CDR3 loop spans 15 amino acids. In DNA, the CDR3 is TGTGCCAGCAGGTTAGCGGGGGGTTCCTACAATGAGCAGTACTTC. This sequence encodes CASRLAGGSYNEQYF.

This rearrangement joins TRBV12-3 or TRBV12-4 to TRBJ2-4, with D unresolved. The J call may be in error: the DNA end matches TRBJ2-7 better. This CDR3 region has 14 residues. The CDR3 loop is CASSLMGWGYEQYF. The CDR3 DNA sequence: TGTGCCAGCAGTTTGATGGGATGGGGCTACGAGCAGTACTTC.

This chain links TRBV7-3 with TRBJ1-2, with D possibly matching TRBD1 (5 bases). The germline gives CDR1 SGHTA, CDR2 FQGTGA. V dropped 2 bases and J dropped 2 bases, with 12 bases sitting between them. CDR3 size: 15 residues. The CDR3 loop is CASSLEAGNNYGYTF. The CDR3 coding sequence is TGTGCCAGCAGCTTAGAGGCAGGGAACAACTATGGCTACACCTTC.

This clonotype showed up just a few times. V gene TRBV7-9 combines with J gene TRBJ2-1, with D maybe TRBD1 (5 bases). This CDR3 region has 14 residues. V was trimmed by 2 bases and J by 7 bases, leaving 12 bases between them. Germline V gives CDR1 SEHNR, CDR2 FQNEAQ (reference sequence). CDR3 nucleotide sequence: TGTGCCAGCAGCTTACCACCCCCAGGGAATGAGCAGTTCTTC. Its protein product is CASSLPPPGNEQFF.

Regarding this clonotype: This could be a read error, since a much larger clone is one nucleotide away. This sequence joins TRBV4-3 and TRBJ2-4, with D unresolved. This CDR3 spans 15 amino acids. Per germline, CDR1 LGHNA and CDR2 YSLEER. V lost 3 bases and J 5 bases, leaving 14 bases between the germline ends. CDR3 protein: CASSQAAGGENIQYF. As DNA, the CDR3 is TGCGCCAGCAGCCAGGCGGCAGGTGGAGAAAACATTCAGTACTTC.

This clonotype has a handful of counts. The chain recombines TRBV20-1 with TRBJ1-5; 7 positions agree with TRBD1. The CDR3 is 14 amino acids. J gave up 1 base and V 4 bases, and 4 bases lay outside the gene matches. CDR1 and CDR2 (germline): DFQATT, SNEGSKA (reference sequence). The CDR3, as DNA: TGCAGTGCTATTAGGGGGCAGAGCAATCAGCCCCAGCATTTT. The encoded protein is CSAIRGQSNQPQHF.

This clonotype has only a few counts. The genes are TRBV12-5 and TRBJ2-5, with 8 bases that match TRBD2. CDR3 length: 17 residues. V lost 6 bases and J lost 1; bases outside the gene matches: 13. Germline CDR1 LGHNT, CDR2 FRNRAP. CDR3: CASGDTSGATLQETQYF. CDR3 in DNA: TGTGCTAGTGGGGACACTAGCGGAGCTACGCTCCAAGAGACCCAGTACTTC.

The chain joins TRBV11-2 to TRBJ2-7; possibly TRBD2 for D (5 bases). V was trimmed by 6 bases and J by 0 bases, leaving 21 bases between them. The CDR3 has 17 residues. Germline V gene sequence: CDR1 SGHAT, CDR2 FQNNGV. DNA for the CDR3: TGTGCCAGCAGGTATGCGTCGGGGAGCGGAGACTCCTACGAGCAGTACTTC. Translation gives CASRYASGSGDSYEQYF.

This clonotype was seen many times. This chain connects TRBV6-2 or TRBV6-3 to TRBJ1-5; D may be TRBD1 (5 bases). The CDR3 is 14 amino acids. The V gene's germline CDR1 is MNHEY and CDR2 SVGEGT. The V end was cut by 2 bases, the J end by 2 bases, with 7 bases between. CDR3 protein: CASSYGGGNQPQHF. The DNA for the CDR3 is TGTGCCAGCAGTTACGGGGGGGGCAATCAGCCCCAGCATTTT.

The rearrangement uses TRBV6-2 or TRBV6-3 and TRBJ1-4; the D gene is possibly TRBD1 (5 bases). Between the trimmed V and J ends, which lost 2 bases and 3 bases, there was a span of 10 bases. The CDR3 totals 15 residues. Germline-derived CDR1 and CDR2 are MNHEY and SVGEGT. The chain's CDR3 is CASSYRDRSNEKLFF. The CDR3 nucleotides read TGTGCCAGCAGTTACCGGGACCGCTCTAATGAAAAACTGTTTTTT.

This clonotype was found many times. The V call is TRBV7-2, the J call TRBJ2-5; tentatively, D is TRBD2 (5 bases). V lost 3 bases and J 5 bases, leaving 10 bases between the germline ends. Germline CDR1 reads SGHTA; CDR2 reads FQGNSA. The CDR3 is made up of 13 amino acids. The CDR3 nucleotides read TGTGCCAGCAGCTTTGCTAGAGGGGAGACCCAGTACTTC. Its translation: CASSFARGETQYF.